The source of this T cell receptor beta chain is a study of cytomegalovirus exposure and HLA in healthy donors. Regarding donors, all were healthy bone marrow donors. PCR used 60 Vbeta primers and 13 Jbeta primers. Data came from immunoSEQ multiplex PCR; TCRdb stores just in-frame clones and leaves some out. The sample has fewer than 150,000 clones; about 75% are singletons. Overall study findings and caveats: It is likely that the observed cluster of highly shared sequence variants was a sequencing artifact.

Details on this clone: Its cognate antigen is unknown.

Sequencing input: PBMCs. The origin of this receptor is a man aged 60 to 69 in good health and CMV-seropositive.

For the CDR3, the DNA is TGTGCCATAGAAGGGGCAGACCATCAGCCCCAGCATTTT. Translated, it gives CAIEGADHQPQHF. The V gene is TRBV28, the J gene TRBJ1-5; a weak D match, TRBD1 (5 bases). Germline CDR1 reads MDHEN; CDR2 reads SYDVKM. V was clipped by 10 bases and J by 5 bases, with 15 bases between them. The CDR3 spans 13 residues. Based on the CDR3 plus reference TRBV28 and TRBJ1-5, the full variable domain is DVKVTQSSRYLVKRTGEKVFLECVQDMDHENMFWYRQDPGLGLRLIYFSYDVKMKEKGDIPEGYSVSREKKERFSLILESASTNQTSMYLCAIEGADHQPQHFGDGTRLSIL.